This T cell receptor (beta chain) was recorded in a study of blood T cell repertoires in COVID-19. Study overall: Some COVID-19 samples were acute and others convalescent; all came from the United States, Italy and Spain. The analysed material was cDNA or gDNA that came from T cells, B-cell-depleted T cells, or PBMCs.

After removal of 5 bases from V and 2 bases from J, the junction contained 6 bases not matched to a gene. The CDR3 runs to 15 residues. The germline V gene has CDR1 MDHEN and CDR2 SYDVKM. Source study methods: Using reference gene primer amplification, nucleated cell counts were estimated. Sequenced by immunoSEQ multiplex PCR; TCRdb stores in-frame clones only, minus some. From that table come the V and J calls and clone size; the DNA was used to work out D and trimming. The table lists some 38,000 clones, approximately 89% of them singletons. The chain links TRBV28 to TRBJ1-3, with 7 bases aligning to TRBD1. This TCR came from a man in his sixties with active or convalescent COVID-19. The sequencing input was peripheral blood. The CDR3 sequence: CASSLNRGAGNTIYF. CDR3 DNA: TGTGCCAGCAGTCTAAACAGGGGCGCTGGAAACACCATATATTTT.